The 26 T cell receptor beta chains below were found in one sample sequenced in a study of cytomegalovirus exposure and HLA in healthy donors. Generated by immunoSEQ multiplex PCR, the TCRdb table keeps only in-frame clones and is missing some. The sample records 260,000 or so clones, about nine tenths being singletons. Material for sequencing was PBMCs. These receptors all stem from a woman in her twenties or thirties in good health and CMV-seronegative.

The J gene is TRBJ2-1, the V gene TRBV5-1; 8 nucleotides align to TRBD2. Germline V CDR1 and CDR2: SGHRS, YFSETQ. Trimming cost V 0 bases and J 3 bases; bases outside gene matches: 5. The CDR3 loop spans 16 amino acids. CDR3: CASSLAAAGDYNEQFF. CDR3 in DNA: TGCGCCAGCAGCTTGGCGGCAGCGGGAGACTACAATGAGCAGTTCTTC.

This chain links TRBV6-7 with TRBJ2-1; 14 bases agree with TRBD2. TRBV6-7 is an ORF, and what it does is uncertain. Germline trimming cut 6 bases from V and 5 bases from J; bases unmatched to any gene: 12. There are 18 residues in the CDR3. The CDR3 loop is CASRLTSGRAGVDNEQFF. The CDR3 DNA sequence: TGTGCCAGCAGATTGACTAGCGGGAGGGCCGGGGTAGACAATGAGCAGTTCTTC.

This chain connects TRBV28 to TRBJ1-2; TRBD1 might be the D (6 bases). CDR1 is MDHEN and CDR2 is SYDVKM in the germline V gene. The CDR3 has 18 residues. Trimming took off 5 bases at V and 4 bases at J, with 26 bases between the two ends. The CDR3 loop is CASSPEVKPGQTIYGYTF. For the CDR3, the DNA is TGTGCCAGCAGTCCCGAGGTGAAGCCGGGACAAACGATCTATGGCTACACCTTC.

The V gene is TRBV10-3, the J gene TRBJ2-1; D not resolved. V shed 1 base and J shed 3 bases, with 1 base lying between them. The CDR3 covers 12 residues. CDR1 and CDR2 (germline): ENHRY, SYGVKD. In DNA form, the CDR3 reads TGTGCCATCAGTGAGTACTACAATGAGCAGTTCTTC. Encoded protein: CAISEYYNEQFF.

As DNA, the CDR3 is TGTGCCAGCAGCGTAGACGGCTTCAATGAGCAGTTCTTC. The encoded protein is CASSVDGFNEQFF. V gene TRBV9 combines with J gene TRBJ2-1; no clear D gene. This CDR3 has 13 amino acids. Trimming shortened V by 0 bases and J by 6 bases, and 7 bases separated the two germline ends. The germline V gene encodes CDR1 SGDLS and CDR2 YYNGEE.

This rearrangement joins TRBV4-3 to TRBJ2-3; D unclear. V lost 1 base and J lost 5, with 7 bases in between. The germline V gene encodes CDR1 LGHNA and CDR2 YSLEER. The CDR3 is 13 residues long. CDR3 loop: CASSQVSKDTQYF. CDR3 bases: TGCGCCAGCAGCCAAGTATCCAAAGATACGCAGTATTTT.

The V gene is TRBV5-6, the J gene TRBJ2-7, with a weak D call TRBD1 (6 bases). CDR3 length equals 16 residues. Between the trimmed V and J ends, which lost 2 bases and 3 bases, there was a span of 18 bases. Germline-derived CDR1 and CDR2 are SGHDT and YYEEEE. The CDR3 protein is CASSFEFRDKNYEQYF. CDR3 nucleotides: TGTGCCAGCAGCTTCGAATTCCGGGACAAAAACTACGAGCAGTACTTC.

J is TRBJ1-4 and V is TRBV14, with D possibly TRBD1 on 5 matching bases. Trimming stripped 0 bases from V and 7 bases from J, with 15 bases between. Germline CDR1 reads SGHDN; CDR2 reads FVKESK. The CDR3 consists of 16 residues. As DNA, the CDR3 is TGTGCCAGCAGCCAAGATCGCGTCTCCGGGGCTGAAAAACTGTTTTTT. Residues: CASSQDRVSGAEKLFF.

This chain links TRBV4-3 with TRBJ1-2; 7 bases map to TRBD1. Germline CDR1 is LGHNA and CDR2 is YSLEER. V trimming: 6 bases; J trimming: 1 base; junction bases outside the gene matches: 8. The CDR3 totals 15 residues. The CDR3 DNA sequence: TGCGCCAGCAGACCAGACAGGGCGGGTAACTATGGCTACACCTTC. Protein: CASRPDRAGNYGYTF.

The J gene is TRBJ2-2, the V gene TRBV7-3; 7 bases align to TRBD2. Trimming removed 3 bases from V and 1 base from J; junction bases left unmatched: 8. Germline lookup yields CDR1 SGHTA and CDR2 FQGTGA. This CDR3 is built from 17 residues. The CDR3 here is CASSLSRGGRNTGELFF. The CDR3 nucleotides are TGTGCCAGCAGCTTGTCTCGTGGCGGGAGGAACACCGGGGAGCTGTTTTTT. Full variable domain (remainder filled in from reference TRBV7-3 and TRBJ2-2): GAGVSQTPSNKVTEKGKYVELRCDPISGHTALYWYRQSLGQGPEFLIYFQGTGAADDSGLPNDRFFAVRPEGSVSTLKIQRTERGDSAVYLCASSLSRGGRNTGELFFGEGSRLTVL.

This clone appeared a single time. V usage is TRBV28 and J usage is TRBJ2-1, with TRBD1 matching over 8 bases. V lost 5 bases to trimming and J lost 4 bases; unmatched junction nucleotides: 7. Germline V gene data show CDR1 as MDHEN and CDR2 as SYDVKM. CDR3 length: 15 amino acids. The DNA for the CDR3 is TGTGCCAGCAGTCGAATCAGGGGGCCTTACAATGAGCAGTTCTTC. Translated, it gives CASSRIRGPYNEQFF.

CDR3 bases: TGTGCCAGCAGCCCACCGGGGGAGCGGAATCAGCCCCAGCATTTT. Its translation: CASSPPGERNQPQHF. The chain joins TRBV7-9 to TRBJ1-5, with TRBD1 as a possible D gene (5 bases). Deletions cut 5 bases from V and 4 bases from J, with 15 bases between. Germline V gene data show CDR1 as SEHNR and CDR2 as FQNEAQ (reference sequence). There are 15 residues in the CDR3. Full variable domain (missing parts from reference TRBV7-9 and TRBJ1-5): DTGVSQNPRHKITKRGQNVTFRCDPISEHNRLYWYRQTLGQGPEFLTYFQNEAQLEKSRLLSDRFSAERPKGSFSTLEIQRTEQGDSAMYLCASSPPGERNQPQHFGDGTRLSIL.

The chain has TRBV6-4 and TRBJ1-1, with D perhaps matching TRBD1 (6 bases). Trimming cost V 0 bases and J 5 bases, with 10 bases left between them. CDR3 length: 14 residues. Germline V gene sequence: CDR1 MRHNA, CDR2 SNTAGT. The chain's CDR3 is CASSDSPGVTEAFF. The CDR3 DNA reads as TGTGCCAGCAGTGACTCGCCAGGGGTGACTGAAGCTTTCTTT.

This clone was observed a handful of times. Other DNA sequences in this specimen translate into the identical CDR3. The J gene is TRBJ1-3, the V gene TRBV5-1; 7 bases map to TRBD1. This CDR3 spans 14 amino acids. Germline V CDR1 and CDR2: SGHRS, YFSETQ. The J segment lost 1 base and the V segment lost 4 bases, leaving 2 bases of the junction unmatched. CDR3 sequence reads: CASSPGQSGNTIYF. CDR3 coding DNA: TGCGCCAGCAGCCCGGGACAGTCTGGAAACACCATATATTTT.

This clone was observed once. Here the CDR3 DNA reads TGCGCCAGCAGCTTGGCCCACTTAGTAGCGGGAGGGTTAAATGAGCAGTTCTTC. This translates into CASSLAHLVAGGLNEQFF. This sequence joins TRBV5-1 and TRBJ2-1; 11 nucleotides align to TRBD2. The CDR3 consists of 18 residues. V trimming: 0 bases; J trimming: 7 bases; junction bases outside the gene matches: 12. Per germline, CDR1 SGHRS and CDR2 YFSETQ.

The chain has TRBV25-1 and TRBJ1-4, with a tentative D call TRBD1 (5 bases). CDR1 and CDR2 (germline): MGHDK, SYGVNS. The CDR3 runs to 15 residues. V was pared by 8 bases and J by 5 bases, with 18 bases between. The CDR3 DNA reads TGTGCCAGCCGTACCACAGGCGCTCCAAATGAAAAACTGTTTTTT. Its protein product is CASRTTGAPNEKLFF.

This sequence joins TRBV9 and TRBJ2-7, with TRBD2 matching 8 bases. The CDR3 totals 14 residues. The V and J ends lost 6 bases and 7 bases, in that order; junction bases with no gene match: 12. CDR1 and CDR2 (germline): SGDLS, YYNGEE. Here the CDR3 reads CASMRVAGTGEQYF. The DNA for the CDR3 is TGTGCCAGCATGAGGGTAGCGGGAACGGGGGAGCAGTACTTC.

The V and J genes are TRBV2 and TRBJ2-6; D may be TRBD1 or TRBD2 (5 bases each). The CDR3 extends over 14 amino acids. V lost 7 bases and J 0 bases, leaving 7 bases between the germline ends. Per the germline V gene, CDR1 is SNHLY and CDR2 is FYNNEI. This chain's CDR3 is CASMGVSGANVLTF. As DNA, the CDR3 is TGTGCCAGCATGGGGGTCTCTGGGGCCAACGTCCTGACTTTC. Full variable domain (missing parts from reference TRBV2 and TRBJ2-6): EPEVTQTPSHQVTQMGQEVILRCVPISNHLYFYWYRQILGQKVEFLVSFYNNEISEKSEIFDDQFSVERPDGSNFTLKIRSTKLEDSAMYFCASMGVSGANVLTFGAGSRLTVL.

The chain employs TRBV5-1 and TRBJ2-5, with 7 nucleotides matching TRBD2. CDR3 length: 15 amino acids. Germline V CDR1 and CDR2: SGHRS, YFSETQ. V lost 2 bases and J lost 5; bases outside the gene matches: 9. The CDR3 DNA sequence: TGCGCCAGCAGCTTCCAGGGCGGGAGCGGGGAGACCCAGTACTTC. Translating it yields CASSFQGGSGETQYF.

This sequence joins TRBV18 and TRBJ2-7, with D perhaps matching TRBD1 or TRBD2 (5 bases each). The CDR3 spans 13 residues. Deletions cut 4 bases from V and 5 bases from J, with 12 bases between. Per germline, CDR1 KGHSH and CDR2 LQKENI. CDR3 loop: CASSLYQGDEQYF. The DNA for the CDR3 is TGTGCCAGCTCACTATACCAGGGAGACGAGCAGTACTTC.

The chain joins TRBV5-1 to TRBJ2-1; 11 bases are shared with TRBD2. Germline lookup yields CDR1 SGHRS and CDR2 YFSETQ. The CDR3 is 15 residues long. Trimming removed 0 bases from V and 4 bases from J; junction bases left unmatched: 0. The CDR3, as DNA: TGCGCCAGCAGCTTGGGACTAGCGGGGTACAATGAGCAGTTCTTC. It encodes CASSLGLAGYNEQFF.

This clone is a singleton in its sample. This sequence joins TRBV19 and TRBJ2-1; tentatively, D is TRBD2 (6 bases). Germline V gives CDR1 LNHDA, CDR2 SQIVND (reference sequence). The CDR3 totals 16 residues. Deletions cut 7 bases from V and 0 bases from J, with 16 bases between. Here the CDR3 DNA reads TGTGCCAGTACCGTGGACTACCCAGGCTCCTACAATGAGCAGTTCTTC. Translated, it gives CASTVDYPGSYNEQFF. Drawing the rest from reference TRBV19 and TRBJ2-1, the complete variable domain is DGGITQSPKYLFRKEGQNVTLSCEQNLNHDAMYWYRQDPGQGLRLIYYSQIVNDFQKGDIAEGYSVSREKKESFPLTVTSAQKNPTAFYLCASTVDYPGSYNEQFFGPGTRLTVL.

V is TRBV7-6 and J is TRBJ2-5; no firm D call. This CDR3 has 13 residues. Between the trimmed V and J ends, which lost 3 bases and 2 bases, there was a span of 7 bases. Per the germline V gene, CDR1 is SGHVS and CDR2 is FNYEAQ. Here the CDR3 DNA reads TGTGCCAGCAGCTTCTCGAGACAAGAGACCCAGTACTTC. Protein sequence: CASSFSRQETQYF.

This chain uses TRBV11-2 with TRBJ2-1; D is ambiguous. There are 12 residues in the CDR3. V was pared by 1 base and J by 8 bases, with 6 bases between. Germline CDR1 and CDR2: SGHAT and FQNNGV. The CDR3 DNA reads TGTGCCAGCAGCTTAGGTGACCATGAGCAGTTCTTC. Residues: CASSLGDHEQFF.

The chain employs TRBV27 and TRBJ2-7; 11 bases are a match to TRBD1. The CDR3 has 16 residues. Germline V gives CDR1 MNHEY, CDR2 SMNVEV (reference sequence). The J segment lost 5 bases and the V segment lost 5 bases, leaving 11 bases of the junction unmatched. In DNA, the CDR3 is TGTGCCAGCAGTCCCCAGAGGACAGGGGGCTTAAACGAGCAGTACTTC. Protein: CASSPQRTGGLNEQYF.

The chain links TRBV11-3 to TRBJ2-3; no clear D. The CDR3 is 13 amino acids. V was trimmed by 2 bases and J by 8 bases, leaving 11 bases between them. CDR1 is SGHNT and CDR2 is YENEEA in the germline V gene. The CDR3 reads CASSLNVGATQYF. CDR3 DNA: TGTGCCAGCAGCTTAAACGTAGGAGCTACGCAGTATTTT.